The 21 T cell receptor beta chains below were found in one sample sequenced in a study of blood T cell repertoires in COVID-19. Some clones are missing from TCRdb's copy, which holds only in-frame ones; the method was immunoSEQ multiplex PCR. The data show around 97,000 clones, approximately 90% seen once. The specimen sequenced was peripheral blood. Receptors were obtained from a woman over 75 in a cohort sampled during active COVID-19.

This clone has just one count. This chain uses TRBV7-9 with TRBJ1-2; possible D gene TRBD1, 6 bases. This CDR3 has 15 amino acids. CDR1 and CDR2 (germline): SEHNR, FQNEAQ (reference sequence). Trimming removed 1 base from V and 4 bases from J, with 13 bases in between. CDR3 sequence: CASSLGQGRGYGYTF. As DNA, the CDR3 is TGTGCCAGCAGCTTAGGTCAGGGGCGCGGCTATGGCTACACCTTC.

The CDR3 DNA reads TGTGCCAGCAGGGGGGCACAGGTGGGGTACTATGGCTACACCTTC. Amino acids: CASRGAQVGYYGYTF. This rearrangement joins TRBV27 to TRBJ1-2; tentative D call: TRBD1 (6 bases). Germline V CDR1 and CDR2: MNHEY, SMNVEV (reference sequence). This CDR3 spans 15 amino acids. V was pared by 6 bases and J by 3 bases, with 17 bases between.

The V and J genes are TRBV28 and TRBJ2-7, with TRBD2 matching over 13 bases. V lost 5 bases to trimming and J lost 4 bases; unmatched junction nucleotides: 8. The CDR3 runs to 16 residues. Per germline, CDR1 MDHEN and CDR2 SYDVKM. Here the CDR3 reads CASSPLGLAGAYEQYF. In DNA, the CDR3 is TGTGCCAGCAGTCCGCTCGGACTAGCGGGAGCATACGAGCAGTACTTC.

This rearrangement joins TRBV5-6 to TRBJ2-5, with a possible D match to TRBD2 (5 bases). Trimming left V 0 bases short and J 4 bases short, with 10 bases between. This CDR3 spans 14 amino acids. Germline V gene sequence: CDR1 SGHDT, CDR2 YYEEEE. The CDR3 nucleotides are TGTGCCAGCAGCTTGGGAGGGCGAGGAGAGACCCAGTACTTC. Its protein is CASSLGGRGETQYF.

The chain couples TRBV5-4 to TRBJ2-7, with 10 bases aligning to TRBD1. This CDR3 is built from 14 residues. Germline V lookup: CDR1 SGHNT, CDR2 YYREEE (reference sequence). The trim removed 3 bases at V and 7 bases at J, leaving 7 bases unmatched. CDR3 coding DNA: TGTGCCAGCAGCTCGGGGGACAGGGGAATGGAGCAGTACTTC. As protein: CASSSGDRGMEQYF.

J is TRBJ1-2 and V is TRBV7-9; D ambiguous. Trimming cost V 2 bases and J 7 bases, with 11 bases left between them. Germline V lookup: CDR1 SEHNR, CDR2 FQNEAQ (reference sequence). The length of the CDR3 is 13 residues. The CDR3: CASSLTEQSGYTF. The CDR3 DNA reads as TGTGCCAGCAGCTTAACAGAACAATCTGGCTACACCTTC.

J is TRBJ2-7 and V is TRBV7-9; D is perhaps TRBD1 (6 bases). The V gene's germline CDR1 is SEHNR and CDR2 FQNEAQ (reference sequence). The CDR3 spans 13 residues. Deletions cut 2 bases from V and 7 bases from J, with 12 bases between. CDR3 DNA: TGTGCCAGCAGCTTACAGGGGAGAGGGGAGCAGTACTTC. Translation gives CASSLQGRGEQYF.

This clone was picked up a small number of times. V usage is TRBV3-1 (or the pseudogene TRBV3-2) and J usage is TRBJ1-6; the match to TRBD1 covers 8 bases. Germline CDR1 and CDR2: LGHDT and YNNKEL (reference sequence). CDR3 length equals 14 residues. Trimming at V came to 1 base and at J to 11 bases, leaving 4 bases not matched to a gene. CDR3 bases: TGTGCCAGCAGCCAAGGACAGGGGAAGGCACCCCTCCACTTT. It is translated as CASSQGQGKAPLHF.

The V and J genes are TRBV2 and TRBJ2-3; 9 bases agree with TRBD2. Germline lookup yields CDR1 SNHLY and CDR2 FYNNEI. Trimming at V came to 5 bases and at J to 8 bases, leaving 5 bases not matched to a gene. The CDR3 totals 13 residues. The CDR3 spells CASSSAGGVTQYF. CDR3 nucleotide sequence: TGTGCCAGCAGTTCGGCGGGGGGGGTTACGCAGTATTTT.

The CDR3 sequence is CASSLLGEGEGKLFF. The CDR3 DNA follows: TGTGCCAGCAGTTTATTAGGGGAAGGGGAAGGGAAACTGTTTTTT. The chain is built from TRBV27 and TRBJ1-4; D might be TRBD1 (5 bases). This CDR3 contains 15 residues. CDR1 is MNHEY, CDR2 SMNVEV, per germline (reference sequence). Deletions cut 1 base from V and 11 bases from J, with 17 bases between.

The rearrangement joins TRBV13 to TRBJ2-1; TRBD2 matches 11 bases. The CDR3 has 15 amino acids. After removal of 5 bases from V and 8 bases from J, the junction contained 8 bases not matched to a gene. CDR1 PRHDT and CDR2 FYEKMQ come from the germline V gene (reference sequence). The CDR3 DNA reads as TGTGCCAGCAGCCCCCCTAGCGGGAGGAAATATGAGCAGTTCTTC. This codes for CASSPPSGRKYEQFF.

The CDR3: CASSKVRGTGPKNIQYF. Here the CDR3 DNA reads TGTGCCAGCAGCAAAGTTCGGGGGACAGGCCCAAAAAACATTCAGTACTTC. V is TRBV21-1 and J is TRBJ2-4; TRBD1 is taken as the D call from the table, unchecked against the DNA. TRBV21-1 is a pseudogene locus. This CDR3 comprises 17 residues.

The rearrangement links TRBV5-1 to TRBJ2-7, with D possibly matching TRBD1 (7 bases). Germline loops: CDR1 SGHRS, CDR2 YFSETQ. V was clipped by 0 bases and J by 9 bases, with 13 bases between them. This CDR3 is built from 13 residues. CDR3 sequence: CASSLEAGGGQYF. CDR3 DNA sequence: TGCGCCAGCAGCTTGGAGGCAGGGGGAGGGCAGTACTTC.

The chain combines TRBV18 with TRBJ1-2, with D unclear. CDR1 and CDR2 from the germline V gene are KGHSH and LQKENI. This CDR3 spans 13 amino acids. Trimming took 3 bases from V and 2 from J, leaving 7 bases between them. CDR3 sequence: CASSPPGNYGYTF. The CDR3, as DNA: TGTGCCAGCTCACCTCCCGGGAACTATGGCTACACCTTC.

The V gene is TRBV6-6, the J gene TRBJ2-2, with D possibly TRBD2 on 5 matching bases. The CDR3 has 14 residues. Germline CDR1 is MNHNY and CDR2 is SVGAGI (reference sequence). V was clipped by 4 bases and J by 7 bases, with 13 bases between them. As DNA, the CDR3 is TGTGCCAGCAGTTTACCCCCAGGAGGCGGGGAGCTGTTTTTT. This gives the protein CASSLPPGGGELFF.

The chain has TRBV5-6 and TRBJ2-7, with a weak D call TRBD2 (6 bases). This CDR3 spans 14 amino acids. The germline V and J ends were trimmed by 7 bases and 4 bases, with 18 bases remaining between them. CDR1 SGHDT and CDR2 YYEEEE come from the germline V gene. Here the CDR3 reads CASSVGGGKYEQYF. DNA for the CDR3: TGTGCCAGCTCAGTCGGAGGAGGGAAATACGAGCAGTACTTC.

The rearrangement joins TRBV6-1 to TRBJ2-3, with TRBD1 matching 7 bases. CDR3 size: 15 residues. V dropped 2 bases and J dropped 0; count of bases not matched to a gene: 2. CDR1 and CDR2 (germline): MNHNS, SASEGT. The CDR3 protein is CASSELGGSTDTQYF. The CDR3 region has the DNA TGTGCCAGCAGTGAATTAGGGGGCAGCACAGATACGCAGTATTTT.

This clone was counted between two and nine times. The chain employs TRBV28 and TRBJ1-5; 9 nucleotides line up with TRBD1. CDR1 is MDHEN and CDR2 is SYDVKM in the germline V gene. CDR3 length: 15 amino acids. The junction had 4 bases not matched to a gene; V was cut back by 5 bases and J by 2 bases. CDR3 DNA: TGTGCCAGCAGTGCGGGACAGGGAGGCAATCAGCCCCAGCATTTT. It encodes CASSAGQGGNQPQHF.

V gene TRBV18 combines with J gene TRBJ2-1; 7 bases match TRBD1. Looked up from germline, CDR1 is KGHSH and CDR2 is LQKENI. This CDR3 is built from 15 residues. J lost 7 bases, V lost 3 bases, and 9 bases had no gene match. CDR3 loop: CASSPRDRGGNEQFF. Written as DNA, the CDR3 is TGTGCCAGCTCACCCCGGGACAGAGGGGGTAATGAGCAGTTCTTC.

The J gene is TRBJ1-5, the V gene TRBV2; 8 nucleotides line up with TRBD1. Germline values: CDR1 SNHLY, CDR2 FYNNEI. V lost 6 bases to trimming and J lost 7 bases; unmatched junction nucleotides: 8. There are 14 residues in the CDR3. The CDR3 DNA is TGTGCCAGCAGGGGAGGACAGGGTTTACAGCCCCAGCATTTT. Its translation: CASRGGQGLQPQHF.

J is TRBJ2-1 and V is TRBV24-1, with 8 nucleotides matching TRBD1. Trimming at V came to 3 bases and at J to 5 bases, leaving 5 bases not matched to a gene. CDR1 is KGHDR, CDR2 SFDVKD, per germline. The CDR3 spans 15 residues. The CDR3 is CATSDPGQGNNEQFF. The CDR3 nucleotides are TGTGCCACCAGTGATCCCGGACAGGGAAACAATGAGCAGTTCTTC.